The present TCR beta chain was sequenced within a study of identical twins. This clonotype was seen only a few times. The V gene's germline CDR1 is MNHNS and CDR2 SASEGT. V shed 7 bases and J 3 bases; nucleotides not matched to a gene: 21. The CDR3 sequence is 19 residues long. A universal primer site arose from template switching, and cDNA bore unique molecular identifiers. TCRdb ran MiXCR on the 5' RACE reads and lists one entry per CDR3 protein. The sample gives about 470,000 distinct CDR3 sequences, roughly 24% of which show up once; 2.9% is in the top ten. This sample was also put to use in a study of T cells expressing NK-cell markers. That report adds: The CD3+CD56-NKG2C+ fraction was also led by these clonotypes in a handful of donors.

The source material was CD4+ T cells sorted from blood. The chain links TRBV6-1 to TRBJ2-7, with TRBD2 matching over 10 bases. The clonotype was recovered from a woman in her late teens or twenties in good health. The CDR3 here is CASTQRWGSGRESDYEQYF. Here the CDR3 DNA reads TGTGCCAGCACCCAAAGGTGGGGCAGCGGGAGGGAATCTGACTACGAGCAGTACTTC.